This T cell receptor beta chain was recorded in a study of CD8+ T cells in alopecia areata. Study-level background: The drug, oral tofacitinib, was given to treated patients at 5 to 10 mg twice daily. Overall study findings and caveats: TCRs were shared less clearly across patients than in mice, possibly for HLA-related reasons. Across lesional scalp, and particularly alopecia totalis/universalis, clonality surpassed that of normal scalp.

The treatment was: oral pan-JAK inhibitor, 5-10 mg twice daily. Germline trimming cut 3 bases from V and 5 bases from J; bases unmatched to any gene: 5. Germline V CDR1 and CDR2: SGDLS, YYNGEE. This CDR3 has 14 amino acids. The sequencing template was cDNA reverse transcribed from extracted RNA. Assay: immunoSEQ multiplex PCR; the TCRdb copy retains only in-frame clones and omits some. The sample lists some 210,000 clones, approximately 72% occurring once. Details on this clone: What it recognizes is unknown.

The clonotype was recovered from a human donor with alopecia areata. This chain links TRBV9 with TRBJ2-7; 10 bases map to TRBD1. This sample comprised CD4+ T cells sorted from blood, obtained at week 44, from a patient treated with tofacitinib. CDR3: CASSERDRGDEQYF. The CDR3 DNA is TGTGCCAGCAGCGAACGGGACAGGGGCGACGAGCAGTACTTC.